Detailed here is one T cell receptor beta chain. The target antigen is unknown. CDR3 length: 15 amino acids. Trimming cost V 3 bases and J 1 base, with 10 bases left between them. Germline CDR1 reads LGHDT; CDR2 reads YNNKEL (reference sequence). Measured with immunoSEQ multiplex PCR; TCRdb has only the in-frame clones, and not every one. Here the sample spans roughly 58,000 clones, roughly 87% being singletons. These data are taken from a study of T cell responses to AZD1222 COVID-19 vaccine. Points from the study as a whole: There were repertoire samples only from the period after the peak T cell response.

Sequencing was performed on peripheral blood, taken 28 days after the second AZD1222 dose. V usage is TRBV3-1 (or the pseudogene TRBV3-2) and J usage is TRBJ1-5; tentatively, D is TRBD1 (5 bases). This receptor was obtained from an adult who received the AZD1222 COVID-19 vaccine. The CDR3: CASSQSGFSNQPQHF. The CDR3 DNA sequence: TGTGCCAGCAGCCAGTCAGGGTTCAGCAATCAGCCCCAGCATTTT.